The rows below give T cell receptor beta chains drawn from one sample of a study of OX40 agonist ivuxolimab in advanced cancers. Sequencing was performed with immunoSEQ multiplex PCR; in TCRdb, only in-frame clones are kept and a portion is missing. This sample has over 80,000 clones; approximately 91% occur once, and the top ten carry around 0.35%. Specimen: CD4+ or CD8+ T cells sorted from blood, collected in a trial of the OX40 agonist ivuxolimab. The source of these receptors is an adult with an advanced solid tumor such as melanoma, head and neck, liver or kidney cancer. CDR3s include the opening cysteine and the closing phenylalanine or tryptophan. Fields, in order: V gene, J gene, D gene, clone size, CDR3 DNA, CDR3 protein. D genes are given only for firm matches. Some rows mark clone size as missing; the rest say once, few, many or name a class of expanded clone.

V gene: TRBV6-1; J gene: TRBJ2-5; D gene: TRBD1; clone size: -; CDR3 DNA: TGTGCCAGCATTAGAGACAGGGGTCCAACCGAGACCCAGTACTTC; CDR3 protein: CASIRDRGPTETQYF
V gene: TRBV28; J gene: TRBJ2-7; D gene: -; clone size: -; CDR3 DNA: TGTGCCAGCAGTTCCGGGACTCCCTCCGAGCAGTACTTC; CDR3 protein: CASSSGTPSEQYF
V gene: TRBV6-6; J gene: TRBJ2-2; D gene: -; clone size: -; CDR3 DNA: TGTGCCAGCACTGACAGCTGGAACACCGGGGAGCTGTTTTTT; CDR3 protein: CASTDSWNTGELFF
V gene: TRBV5-5; J gene: TRBJ2-2; D gene: -; clone size: -; CDR3 DNA: TGTGCCAGCAGCTTGGGGACTCTGAACACCGGGGAGCTGTTTTTT; CDR3 protein: CASSLGTLNTGELFF
V gene: TRBV5-1; J gene: TRBJ2-4; D gene: -; clone size: -; CDR3 DNA: TGCGCCAGCAGCTGGTTTACCGGGACGTTAGCCAAAAACATTCAGTACTTC; CDR3 protein: CASSWFTGTLAKNIQYF
V gene: TRBV15; J gene: TRBJ2-7; D gene: -; clone size: -; CDR3 DNA: TGTGCCACCAGCAGAGGGGGGTCTCTCTACGAGCAGTACTTC; CDR3 protein: CATSRGGSLYEQYF
V gene: TRBV20-1; J gene: TRBJ2-7; D gene: TRBD1; clone size: few; CDR3 DNA: TGCAGTGCTGGACAGGGGACCGAGCAGTACTTC; CDR3 protein: CSAGQGTEQYF
V gene: TRBV11-2; J gene: TRBJ2-7; D gene: TRBD2; clone size: few; CDR3 DNA: TGTGCCAGCAGCTTATCCTCGGGGGGAGGGTCCTACGAGCAGTACTTC; CDR3 protein: CASSLSSGGGSYEQYF
V gene: TRBV19; J gene: TRBJ1-5; D gene: -; clone size: -; CDR3 DNA: TGTGCCAGCAGTATGAGGCCAAGTCAGAGCAATCAGCCCCAGCATTTT; CDR3 protein: CASSMRPSQSNQPQHF
V gene: TRBV18; J gene: TRBJ2-3; D gene: TRBD2; clone size: -; CDR3 DNA: TGTGCCAGCTCACACAGCGGGAACGGTGGCACAGATACGCAGTATTTT; CDR3 protein: CASSHSGNGGTDTQYF